Following are 31 T cell receptor beta chains from one sample sequenced in a study of CXCR3-negative and CXCR3-positive naive CD8 T cells (dated by TCRdb to about 2019). TCRdb shows the sequencer as NextSeq 550. The Human TCR Profiling Kit (MiLaboratory) was used to make UMI-labeled 5' RACE TRB cDNA libraries. TCRdb reprocessed the reads and provides one entry for every CDR3 protein sequence; no DNA is given. The table for this sample records 150,000 or so distinct CDR3 sequences. The ten top clones hold approximately 0.5% of the sample. Specimen: naive CXCR3- CD8+ T cells from blood. The cell subset or site label, read with the paper, signifies: CD45RO-CCR7+CD27+CD95- naive CD8+ T cells lacking CXCR3 (TNR3-). These receptors were taken from a human donor in good health. Some clones in this sample may be carry-over from other donors' samples.

The chain has TRBV7-9 and TRBJ1-1. The CDR3 covers 14 residues. The germline V gene encodes CDR1 SEHNR and CDR2 FQNEAQ (reference sequence). CDR3 region: CASSLVRANTEAFF. The entire variable domain, with the rest obtained from reference TRBV7-9 and TRBJ1-1, is as follows: DTGVSQNPRHKITKRGQNVTFRCDPISEHNRLYWYRQTLGQGPEFLTYFQNEAQLEKSRLLSDRFSAERPKGSFSTLEIQRTEQGDSAMYLCASSLVRANTEAFFGQGTRLTVV.

The chain couples TRBV20-1 to TRBJ1-3. The CDR3 loop spans 11 amino acids. Germline loops: CDR1 DFQATT, CDR2 SNEGSKA (reference sequence). The CDR3 here is CSANYGNTIYF.

The chain combines TRBV29-1 with TRBJ2-3; no DNA is available, so the TRBD1 call from TCRdb remains unchecked. This CDR3 has 13 residues. Germline lookup yields CDR1 SQVTM and CDR2 ANQGSEA. CDR3 amino acids: CSARGTGADTQYF.

The rearrangement joins TRBV18 to TRBJ2-7; absent DNA, TCRdb's TRBD1 call cannot be checked. The CDR3 extends over 14 amino acids. The V gene's germline CDR1 is KGHSH and CDR2 LQKENI. The CDR3 sequence is CASSIGEVSPEQYF.

V is TRBV11-1 and J is TRBJ2-1; the TCRdb D gene call, TRBD2, has no DNA to confirm it. This CDR3 spans 15 amino acids. Germline V gene sequence: CDR1 SGHAT, CDR2 FQDESV (reference sequence). The CDR3 loop is CASSPGLAGYNEQFF.

The J gene is TRBJ2-5, the V gene TRBV7-9; checking the TCRdb D call of TRBD2 is not possible without DNA. Germline CDR1 SEHNR, CDR2 FQNEAQ (reference sequence). This CDR3 has 14 amino acids. The CDR3 sequence: CACSLGGSLGTQYF.

The chain carries TRBV29-1 and TRBJ2-1; TCRdb's D gene call, TRBD1, goes unchecked for lack of DNA. Germline CDR1 reads SQVTM; CDR2 reads ANQGSEA. This CDR3 comprises 14 residues. CDR3 sequence reads: CSADPWDTYNEQFF.

V gene TRBV25-1 combines with J gene TRBJ2-5; no DNA is available, so the TRBD2 call from TCRdb remains unchecked. CDR3 size: 17 residues. CDR1 MGHDK and CDR2 SYGVNS come from the germline V gene. The CDR3 loop reads CASRKFAGGSLWETQYF.

This rearrangement joins TRBV7-9 to TRBJ2-7; checking the TCRdb D call of TRBD1 is not possible without DNA. This CDR3 contains 15 residues. The germline gives CDR1 SEHNR, CDR2 FQNEAQ (reference sequence). This CDR3 reads CASSEPGQGAYEQYF.

The CDR3 sequence: CASSHFGSYQETQYF. V gene TRBV4-1 combines with J gene TRBJ2-5; without DNA, the TCRdb call of TRBD2 cannot be checked. The CDR3 runs 15 residues. The germline CDR1 and CDR2 sequences are MGHRA and YSYEKL.

V usage is TRBV7-2 and J usage is TRBJ2-2; as DNA is missing, the TRBD1 call by TCRdb cannot be tested. The CDR3 has 16 residues. The germline gives CDR1 SGHTA, CDR2 FQGNSA. This CDR3 reads CASSPNPGGVLGELFF.

The chain recombines TRBV29-1 with TRBJ2-1; the D gene TCRdb calls, TRBD2, cannot be checked with no DNA. In germline, CDR1 is SQVTM, CDR2 ANQGSEA. The CDR3 sequence is 15 residues long. The chain's CDR3 is CSVVPTSGTYNEQFF.

The chain combines TRBV29-1 with TRBJ2-7; TCRdb's D call, TRBD1, is unchecked because there is no DNA. Germline CDR1 SQVTM, CDR2 ANQGSEA. The CDR3 sequence is 13 residues long. The CDR3 sequence is CSVRTGGSYEQYF.

The rearrangement uses TRBV4-3 and TRBJ2-2; TCRdb's D call of TRBD1 is untestable without DNA. CDR3 length equals 15 residues. Germline loops: CDR1 LGHNA, CDR2 YSLEER. The chain's CDR3 is CASSPTGWGAGELFF.

The chain joins TRBV15 to TRBJ1-5; the D gene TCRdb calls, TRBD1, cannot be checked with no DNA. The CDR3 runs 17 residues. Per the germline V gene, CDR1 is LNHNV and CDR2 is YYDKDF (reference sequence). Here the CDR3 reads CATSRDGPVGGDLPQHF.

The J gene is TRBJ2-7, the V gene TRBV5-1; TCRdb's D call, TRBD1, is unchecked because there is no DNA. Per germline, CDR1 SGHRS and CDR2 YFSETQ. The CDR3 length is 14 residues. The CDR3 sequence is CASSSGTNSYEQYF. Based on the CDR3 plus reference TRBV5-1 and TRBJ2-7, the full variable domain is KAGVTQTPRYLIKTRGQQVTLSCSPISGHRSVSWYQQTPGQGLQFLFEYFSETQRNKGNFPGRFSGRQFSNSRSEMNVSTLELGDSALYLCASSSGTNSYEQYFGPGTRLTVT.

The chain links TRBV28 to TRBJ2-3; the D call from TCRdb, TRBD2, cannot be confirmed without DNA. Germline CDR1 and CDR2: MDHEN and SYDVKM. The CDR3 has 17 amino acids. The CDR3 region is CASSLGLAGTYTDTQYF.

The chain employs TRBV24-1 and TRBJ2-1; TCRdb calls TRBD2, which cannot be checked without DNA. The CDR3 has 17 amino acids. Germline assignment: CDR1 KGHDR and CDR2 SFDVKD. CDR3 sequence: CATSDPDSLSSYNEQFF.

This chain connects TRBV7-2 to TRBJ2-7; TCRdb designates TRBD1, a call that cannot be tested without DNA. Germline CDR1 is SGHTA and CDR2 is FQGNSA. This CDR3 region has 14 residues. CDR3 amino acids: CASSWVGDFYEQYF.

This chain joins TRBV7-8 and TRBJ2-7; TCRdb's D call of TRBD1 is untestable without DNA. From germline, CDR1 is SGHVS and CDR2 FQNEAQ. This CDR3 region has 15 residues. The CDR3 reads CASSNRDRNSYEQYF.

The genes are TRBV7-9 and TRBJ2-2. The length of the CDR3 is 15 residues. Germline V gene lookup returns CDR1 SEHNR and CDR2 FQNEAQ (reference sequence). The CDR3 reads CASSLGQRNTGELFF.

The chain carries TRBV10-3 and TRBJ1-6. Germline V gives CDR1 ENHRY, CDR2 SYGVKD. This CDR3 contains 15 residues. The CDR3: CAISDAGYYNSPLHF.

The chain has TRBV7-9 and TRBJ2-7. The CDR3 contains 13 residues. Per the germline V gene, CDR1 is SEHNR and CDR2 is FQNEAQ (reference sequence). Here the CDR3 reads CASSLALPHEQYF.

The chain couples TRBV4-1 to TRBJ1-1; TCRdb's D call, TRBD1, is unchecked because there is no DNA. The CDR3 covers 17 residues. Germline V gives CDR1 MGHRA, CDR2 YSYEKL. CDR3 loop: CASSQGTGGAGKTEAFF.

This chain connects TRBV28 to TRBJ2-3; TCRdb's D call, TRBD1, is unchecked because there is no DNA. The CDR3 has 17 residues. Germline V gene data show CDR1 as MDHEN and CDR2 as SYDVKM. CDR3: CASSSPRRDWGPDTQYF.

The J gene is TRBJ2-1, the V gene TRBV9; with no DNA, the TCRdb D assignment of TRBD2 cannot be verified. Germline V gene lookup returns CDR1 SGDLS and CDR2 YYNGEE. The CDR3 extends over 12 amino acids. CDR3 sequence: CASSGPPNEQFF.

This chain joins TRBV28 and TRBJ2-5. The CDR3 covers 14 residues. From germline, CDR1 is MDHEN and CDR2 SYDVKM. The CDR3: CASSLMAGEETQYF.

The V and J genes are TRBV7-9 and TRBJ2-1. The CDR3 consists of 16 residues. In germline, CDR1 is SEHNR, CDR2 FQNEAQ (reference sequence). The chain's CDR3 is CASSARGGSSYNEQFF.

The chain couples TRBV28 to TRBJ2-2; checking the TCRdb D call of TRBD1 is not possible without DNA. This CDR3 comprises 13 residues. Germline V lookup: CDR1 MDHEN, CDR2 SYDVKM. This CDR3 is CASGTVNTGELFF.

The chain has TRBV7-9 and TRBJ2-2; the D call of TRBD1 rests on TCRdb alone, since no DNA is present to check it. Looked up from germline, CDR1 is SEHNR and CDR2 is FQNEAQ (reference sequence). The CDR3 has 17 residues. The CDR3 reads CASSPPPVGLHTGELFF.

The chain joins TRBV7-3 to TRBJ1-2; TCRdb's D gene call, TRBD1, goes unchecked for lack of DNA. The CDR3 is made up of 14 amino acids. The germline gives CDR1 SGHTA, CDR2 FQGTGA. CDR3 sequence reads: CASSPSDREYGYTF.